Sequencing of this TCR beta chain was carried out in a study of cytomegalovirus exposure and HLA in healthy donors. Study outcomes and limitations: The CMV antigen specificity of a few CMV-associated chains was confirmed through in vitro analysis.

Germline V gives CDR1 SGHRS, CDR2 YFSETQ. The CDR3 is 15 residues long. J gave up 2 bases and V 4 bases, and 5 bases lay outside the gene matches. Libraries were prepared by immunoSEQ multiplex PCR; TCRdb keeps only in-frame clonotypes and omits some of them. The sample lists more than 85,000 clones, 70% to 90% occurring once. To note about this clone: No antigen is known for it.

This receptor was taken from a woman in her 30s in good health and CMV-seropositive. The material sequenced was PBMCs. This chain joins TRBV5-1 and TRBJ1-5, with 8 positions matching TRBD1. CDR3 DNA sequence: TGCGCCAGCAGCATGAAGGGACAGGGCAATCAGCCCCAGCATTTT. This encodes CASSMKGQGNQPQHF. The complete variable domain, with remaining parts taken from reference TRBV5-1 and TRBJ1-5, reads KAGVTQTPRYLIKTRGQQVTLSCSPISGHRSVSWYQQTPGQGLQFLFEYFSETQRNKGNFPGRFSGRQFSNSRSEMNVSTLELGDSALYLCASSMKGQGNQPQHFGDGTRLSIL.